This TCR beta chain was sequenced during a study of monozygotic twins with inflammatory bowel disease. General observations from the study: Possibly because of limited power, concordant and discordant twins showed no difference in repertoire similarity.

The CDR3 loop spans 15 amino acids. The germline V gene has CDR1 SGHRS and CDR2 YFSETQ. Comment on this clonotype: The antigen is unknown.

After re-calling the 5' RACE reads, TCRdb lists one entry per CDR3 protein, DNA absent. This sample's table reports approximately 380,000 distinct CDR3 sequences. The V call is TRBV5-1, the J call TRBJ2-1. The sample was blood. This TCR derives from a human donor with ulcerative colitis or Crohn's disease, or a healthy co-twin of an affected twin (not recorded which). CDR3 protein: CASSLVLSSGNEQFF.